This TCR beta chain was recovered during a study of T-cell reconstitution after alpha-beta-depleted transplantation in children. Unique molecular identifiers were used in preparing the TCRbeta library. TCRdb reprocessed the PCR reads via MiXCR and lists one record per CDR3 protein. In the table there are around 240,000 distinct CDR3 sequences, 9.7% of which are singletons. This clonotype has a count of ten or more. CDR1 and CDR2 from the germline V gene are SGHNT and YYREEE (reference sequence). Deletions cut 0 bases from V and 3 bases from J, with 12 bases between. CDR3 length: 15 residues. Material: PBMCs from the stem cell graft donor, obtained from the stem cell graft. The receptor was derived from a human donor who donated a stem cell graft to a child with SCID. The V and J genes are TRBV5-4 and TRBJ1-1, with D uncertain. DNA for the CDR3: TGTGCCAGCAGCTTGGGTGGTGGCGGGTACACTGAAGCTTTCTTT. Its translation is CASSLGGGGYTEAFF.